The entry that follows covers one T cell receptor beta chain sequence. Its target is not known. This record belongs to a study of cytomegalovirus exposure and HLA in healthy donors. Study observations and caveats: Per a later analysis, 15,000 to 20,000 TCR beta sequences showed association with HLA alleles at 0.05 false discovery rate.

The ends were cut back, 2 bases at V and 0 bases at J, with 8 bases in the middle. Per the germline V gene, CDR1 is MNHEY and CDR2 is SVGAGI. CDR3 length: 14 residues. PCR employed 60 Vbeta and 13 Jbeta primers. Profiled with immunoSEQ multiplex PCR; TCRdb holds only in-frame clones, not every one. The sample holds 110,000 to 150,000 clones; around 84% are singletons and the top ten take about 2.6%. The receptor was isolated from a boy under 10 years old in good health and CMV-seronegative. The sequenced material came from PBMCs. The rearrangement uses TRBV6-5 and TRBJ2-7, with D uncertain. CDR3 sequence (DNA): TGTGCCAGCAGTTACAACGAGTACTCCTACGAGCAGTACTTC. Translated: CASSYNEYSYEQYF.